The clone carrying this T cell receptor (beta chain) has only one observation. These data are taken from a study of T cell changes during pregnancy in multiple sclerosis. The data were produced by immunoSEQ multiplex PCR, yet TCRdb's version contains in-frame clones alone and is incomplete. Found here are about 22,000 clones, about 93% of them singletons; the top ten hold under 7%. Germline loops: CDR1 LNHNV, CDR2 YYDKDF (reference sequence). After removal of 9 bases from V and 4 bases from J, the junction contained 9 bases not matched to a gene. The CDR3 runs to 15 residues. The chain links TRBV15 to TRBJ1-1; 12 nucleotides align to TRBD1. The clonotype was recovered from a female donor with multiple sclerosis, enrolled in a pregnancy study. The sample here was CD8+ T cells from peripheral blood mononuclear cells, taken in the third trimester of pregnancy. CDR3 protein: CATSRDRGRGTEAFF. CDR3 coding DNA: TGTGCCACGTCCCGGGACAGGGGGCGAGGCACTGAAGCTTTCTTT.